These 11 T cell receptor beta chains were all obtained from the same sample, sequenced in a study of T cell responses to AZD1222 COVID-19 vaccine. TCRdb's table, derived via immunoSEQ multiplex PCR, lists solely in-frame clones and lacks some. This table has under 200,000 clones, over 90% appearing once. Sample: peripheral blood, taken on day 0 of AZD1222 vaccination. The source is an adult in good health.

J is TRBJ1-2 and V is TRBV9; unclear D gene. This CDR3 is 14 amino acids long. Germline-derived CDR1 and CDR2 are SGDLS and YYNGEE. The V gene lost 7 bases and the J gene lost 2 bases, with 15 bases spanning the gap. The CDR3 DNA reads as TGTGCCAGCGCCCCCTCTCCCGTCAACTATGGCTACACCTTC. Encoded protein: CASAPSPVNYGYTF.

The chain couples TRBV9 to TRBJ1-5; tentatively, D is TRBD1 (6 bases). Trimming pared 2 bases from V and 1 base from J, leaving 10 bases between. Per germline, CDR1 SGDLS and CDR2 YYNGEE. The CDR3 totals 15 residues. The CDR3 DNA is TGTGCCAGCAGCGTTAACACAGGGAGCAATCAGCCCCAGCATTTT. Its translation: CASSVNTGSNQPQHF.

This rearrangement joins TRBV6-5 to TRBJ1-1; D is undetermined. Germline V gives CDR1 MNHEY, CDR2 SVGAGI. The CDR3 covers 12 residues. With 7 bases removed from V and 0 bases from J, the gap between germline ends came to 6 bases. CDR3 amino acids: CASTLMNTEAFF. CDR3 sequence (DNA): TGTGCCAGCACGTTAATGAACACTGAAGCTTTCTTT.

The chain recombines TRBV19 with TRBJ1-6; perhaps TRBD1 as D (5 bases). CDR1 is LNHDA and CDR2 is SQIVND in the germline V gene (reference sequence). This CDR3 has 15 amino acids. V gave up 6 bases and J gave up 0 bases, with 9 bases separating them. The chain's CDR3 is CASRGADSYNSPLHF. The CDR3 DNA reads TGTGCCAGTAGAGGGGCCGACTCCTATAATTCACCCCTCCACTTT.

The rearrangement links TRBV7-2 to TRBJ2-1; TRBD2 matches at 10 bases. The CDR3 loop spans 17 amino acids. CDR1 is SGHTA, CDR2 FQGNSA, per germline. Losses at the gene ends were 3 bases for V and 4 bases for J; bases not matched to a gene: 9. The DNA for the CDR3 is TGTGCCAGCAGCTTGGGACTAGCGCGAACTCCTTACAATGAGCAGTTCTTC. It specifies CASSLGLARTPYNEQFF.

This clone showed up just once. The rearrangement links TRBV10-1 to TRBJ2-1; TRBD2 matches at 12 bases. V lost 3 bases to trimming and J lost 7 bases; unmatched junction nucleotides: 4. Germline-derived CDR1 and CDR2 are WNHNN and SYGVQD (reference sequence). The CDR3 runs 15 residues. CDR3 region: CASSDRLAGDNEQFF. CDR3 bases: TGCGCCAGCAGTGACCGACTAGCGGGAGATAATGAGCAGTTCTTC.

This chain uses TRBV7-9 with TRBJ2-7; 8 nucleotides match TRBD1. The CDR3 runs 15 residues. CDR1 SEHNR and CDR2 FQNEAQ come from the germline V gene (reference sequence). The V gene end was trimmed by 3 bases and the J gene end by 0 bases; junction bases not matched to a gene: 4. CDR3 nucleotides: TGTGCCAGCAGCTTGGGACAGGTTAACTCCTACGAGCAGTACTTC. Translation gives CASSLGQVNSYEQYF. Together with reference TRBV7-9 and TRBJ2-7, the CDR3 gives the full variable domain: DTGVSQNPRHKITKRGQNVTFRCDPISEHNRLYWYRQTLGQGPEFLTYFQNEAQLEKSRLLSDRFSAERPKGSFSTLEIQRTEQGDSAMYLCASSLGQVNSYEQYFGPGTRLTVT.

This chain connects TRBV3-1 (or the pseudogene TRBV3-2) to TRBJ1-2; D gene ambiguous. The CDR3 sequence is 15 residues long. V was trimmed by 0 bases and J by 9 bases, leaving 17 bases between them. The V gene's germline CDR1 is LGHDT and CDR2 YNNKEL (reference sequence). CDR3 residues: CASSQDPGSRTSYTF. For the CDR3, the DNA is TGTGCCAGCAGCCAAGATCCCGGGTCCCGGACCAGCTACACCTTC.

The CDR3 loop reads CASSAPRVWGVGMNTEAFF. Here the CDR3 DNA reads TGTGCCAGCAGTGCCCCCCGCGTATGGGGGGTAGGAATGAACACTGAAGCTTTCTTT. This chain uses TRBV6-1 with TRBJ1-1; perhaps TRBD1 as D (5 bases). V lost 4 bases and J 0 bases, leaving 24 bases between the germline ends. The CDR3 spans 19 residues. Germline-derived CDR1 and CDR2 are MNHNS and SASEGT.

The DNA for the CDR3 is TGTGCCAGTAGTATAACACCGGGACAGATGGGGTCATTAGCTGGAGATGATTTCTTT. Translated, it gives CASSITPGQMGSLAGDDFF. The V call is TRBV19, the J call TRBJ1-1; 7 positions agree with TRBD1. The CDR3 has 19 residues. Germline loops: CDR1 LNHDA, CDR2 SQIVND (reference sequence). V lost 2 bases to trimming and J lost 13 bases; unmatched junction nucleotides: 28.

The CDR3 protein is CASSLAHSYEQYF. CDR3 bases: TGTGCCAGCAGCTTAGCCCACTCCTACGAGCAGTACTTC. The chain joins TRBV7-9 to TRBJ2-7; D unresolved. CDR1 is SEHNR and CDR2 is FQNEAQ in the germline V gene (reference sequence). The V gene lost 0 bases and the J gene lost 0 bases, with 3 bases spanning the gap. CDR3 size: 13 residues.